This TCR beta chain was captured in a study of Ad26.COV2.S vaccination and SARS-CoV-2 variants. With respect to this clone: The limits of the CDR3 on the DNA are not certain, so only TCRdb's listed CDR3 is given.

This table comes from immunoSEQ multiplex PCR, and its TCRdb copy is limited to in-frame clones, with some not included. The table lists fewer than 400,000 clones, less than 90% of them singletons. Treatment reported: 15 to 20 received Ad26.COV2.S at low or high dose, single or two shots; roughly 5 received placebo; per-sample allocation not given. Collection of samples fell on day 63 after the first vaccine or placebo injection. The CDR3 has 11 amino acids, counting both end residues. Germline CDR1 reads GTSNPN; CDR2 reads SVGIG (reference sequence). The sequence was obtained from a person between 18 and 59 years old who received the Ad26.COV2.S COVID-19 vaccine or a placebo. Sequencing was performed on peripheral blood, taken in a trial of Ad26.COV2.S vaccine versus placebo. V usage is TRBV30 and J usage is TRBJ2-5. CDR3 residues: CAWSFLETQYF.